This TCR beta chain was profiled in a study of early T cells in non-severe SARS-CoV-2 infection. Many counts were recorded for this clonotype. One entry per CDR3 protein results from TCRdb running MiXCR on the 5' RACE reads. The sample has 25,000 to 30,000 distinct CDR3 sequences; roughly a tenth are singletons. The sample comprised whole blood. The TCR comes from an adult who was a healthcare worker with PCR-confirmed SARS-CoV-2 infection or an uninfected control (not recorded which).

Here the CDR3 reads CASSYPRQGAYEQYF. The CDR3 DNA sequence: TGTGCCAGCAGTTATCCTCGACAGGGGGCCTACGAGCAGTACTTC. This chain connects TRBV6-5 to TRBJ2-7; 9 bases are a match to TRBD1. Unmatched junction bases numbered 5, after V lost 3 bases and J lost 2 bases. The CDR3 contains 15 residues. The germline gives CDR1 MNHEY, CDR2 SVGAGI.